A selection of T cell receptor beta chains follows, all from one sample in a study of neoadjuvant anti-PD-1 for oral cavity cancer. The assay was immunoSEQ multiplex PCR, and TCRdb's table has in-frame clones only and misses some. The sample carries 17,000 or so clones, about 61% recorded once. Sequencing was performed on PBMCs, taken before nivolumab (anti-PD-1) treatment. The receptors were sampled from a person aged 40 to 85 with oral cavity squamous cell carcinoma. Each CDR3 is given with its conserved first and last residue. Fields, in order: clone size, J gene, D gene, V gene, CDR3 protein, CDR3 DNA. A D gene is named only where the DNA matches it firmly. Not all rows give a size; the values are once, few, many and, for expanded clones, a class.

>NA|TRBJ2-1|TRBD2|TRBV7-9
CASSLDSGSSYNEQFF
TGTGCCAGCAGCTTAGATAGCGGGAGCTCCTACAATGAGCAGTTCTTC
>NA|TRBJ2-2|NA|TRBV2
CASSVDAGIGELFF
TGTGCCAGCAGCGTAGACGCTGGGATAGGGGAGCTGTTTTTT
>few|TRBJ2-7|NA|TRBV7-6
CASSLSKPGYEQYF
TGTGCCAGCAGCTTGTCCAAGCCGGGCTACGAGCAGTACTTC
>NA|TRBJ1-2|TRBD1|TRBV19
CASTAPGQGSGGYTF
TGTGCCAGTACGGCCCCGGGACAGGGGTCCGGGGGCTACACCTTC
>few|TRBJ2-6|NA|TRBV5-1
CASSVEVGANVLTF
TGCGCCAGCAGTGTTGAGGTTGGGGCCAACGTCCTGACTTTC
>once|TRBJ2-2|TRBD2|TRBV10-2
CASSGAGGPTGELFF
TGCGCCAGCAGTGGGGCGGGAGGGCCCACCGGGGAGCTGTTTTTT
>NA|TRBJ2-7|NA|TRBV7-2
CASSLLTRSNAERGYEQYF
TGTGCCAGCAGCTTATTAACACGCTCTAACGCGGAGAGAGGCTACGAGCAGTACTTC
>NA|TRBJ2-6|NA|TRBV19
CASSIWRGAGANVLTF
TGTGCCAGTAGTATTTGGAGGGGAGCTGGGGCCAACGTCCTGACTTTC
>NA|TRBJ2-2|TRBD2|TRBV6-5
CASSYSPAGVTGELFF
TGTGCCAGCAGTTACTCCCCAGCGGGAGTTACCGGGGAGCTGTTTTTT
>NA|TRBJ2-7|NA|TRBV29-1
CSVALGSYEQYF
TGCAGCGTTGCTTTAGGGTCCTACGAGCAGTACTTC
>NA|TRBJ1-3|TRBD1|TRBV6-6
CASSHGQGTGNTIYF
TGTGCCAGCAGCCATGGACAGGGGACTGGAAACACCATATATTTT
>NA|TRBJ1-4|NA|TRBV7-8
CASSLASSNEKLFF
TGTGCCAGCAGCTTAGCTAGCTCCAATGAAAAACTGTTTTTT
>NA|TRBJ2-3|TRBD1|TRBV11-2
CASGGTGVGTQYF
TGTGCCAGCGGCGGGACAGGGGTTGGTACGCAGTATTTT
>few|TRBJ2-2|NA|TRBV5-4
CASSSYSGELFF
TGTGCCAGCAGCTCCTACAGCGGGGAGCTGTTTTTT
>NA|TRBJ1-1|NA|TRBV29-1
CSVYKGWGTEAFF
TGCAGCGTGTACAAGGGTTGGGGCACTGAAGCTTTCTTT
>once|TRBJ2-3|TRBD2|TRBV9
CASSALAGVGTDTQYF
TGTGCCAGCAGCGCCCTAGCGGGAGTTGGCACAGATACGCAGTATTTT
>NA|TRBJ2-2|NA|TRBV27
CASSLSNTGELFF
TGTGCCAGCAGTTTATCGAACACCGGGGAGCTGTTTTTT
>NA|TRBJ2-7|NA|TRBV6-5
CASRSSGFYEQYF
TGTGCCAGCAGATCCTCAGGTTTCTACGAGCAGTACTTC
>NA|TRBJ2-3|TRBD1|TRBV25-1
CASSEYLTGGSTDTQYF
TGTGCCAGCAGTGAATACCTGACAGGGGGCTCCACAGATACGCAGTATTTT
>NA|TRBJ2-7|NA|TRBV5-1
CASRERDSLYEQYF
TGCGCCAGCAGAGAGCGGGACAGCCTCTACGAGCAGTACTTC
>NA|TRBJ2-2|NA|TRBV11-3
CASSLDRPGELFF
TGTGCCAGCAGCTTAGATAGGCCCGGGGAGCTGTTTTTT
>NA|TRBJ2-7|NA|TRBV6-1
CASSERLQYF
TGTGCCAGCAGTGAAAGGCTTCAGTACTTC
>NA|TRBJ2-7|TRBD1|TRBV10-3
CAIGEQGANYEQYF
TGTGCCATCGGTGAACAGGGGGCGAACTACGAGCAGTACTTC
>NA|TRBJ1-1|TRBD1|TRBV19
CASSTEFRDRGTEAFF
TGTGCCAGTAGTACCGAATTCAGGGACAGGGGAACTGAAGCTTTCTTT
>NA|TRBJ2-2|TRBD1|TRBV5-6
CASSLGTGATGELFF
TGTGCCAGCAGCTTAGGGACAGGGGCGACCGGGGAGCTGTTTTTT
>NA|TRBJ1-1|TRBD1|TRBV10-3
CASWTGVNTEAFF
TGTGCCTCCTGGACAGGGGTGAACACTGAAGCTTTCTTT
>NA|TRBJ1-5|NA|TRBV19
CASSKRGDSNQPQHF
TGTGCCAGTAGTAAGAGGGGAGATAGCAATCAGCCCCAGCATTTT
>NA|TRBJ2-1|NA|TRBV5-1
CASSFPGEWDEQFF
TGCGCCAGCAGCTTCCCGGGAGAATGGGATGAGCAGTTCTTC
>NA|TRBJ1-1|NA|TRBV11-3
CASSRGVNTEAFF
TGTGCCAGCAGCCGAGGGGTGAACACTGAAGCTTTCTTT
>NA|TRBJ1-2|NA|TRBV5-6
CASSTRGNERSYGYTF
TGTGCCAGCAGCACCAGGGGAAACGAAAGAAGCTATGGCTACACCTTC
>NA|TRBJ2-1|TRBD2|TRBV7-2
CASRVGLAGDEQFF
TGTGCCAGCAGGGTAGGACTAGCGGGCGATGAGCAGTTCTTC
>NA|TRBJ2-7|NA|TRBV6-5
CASSLQGYEQYF
TGTGCCAGCAGCTTACAGGGATACGAGCAGTACTTC
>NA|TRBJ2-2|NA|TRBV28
CASRRDLGTGELFF
TGTGCCAGCAGAAGGGACCTTGGCACCGGGGAGCTGTTTTTT
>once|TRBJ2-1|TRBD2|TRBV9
CASSVEDRLAGVNEQFF
TGTGCCAGCAGCGTAGAGGATAGACTAGCGGGAGTAAATGAGCAGTTCTTC
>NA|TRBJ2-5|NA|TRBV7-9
CASSQVGKQETQYF
TGTGCCAGCAGCCAGGTGGGGAAACAAGAGACCCAGTACTTC
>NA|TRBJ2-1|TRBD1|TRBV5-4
CASSLGTGGNSYNEQFF
TGTGCCAGCAGCTTGGGGACAGGGGGTAACTCCTACAATGAGCAGTTCTTC
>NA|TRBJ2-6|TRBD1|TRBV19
CASRPDRTRSGANVLTF
TGTGCCAGTAGACCGGACAGGACCCGCTCTGGGGCCAACGTCCTGACTTTC
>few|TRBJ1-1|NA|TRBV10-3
CAISESSPAEAFF
TGTGCCATCAGTGAGTCGTCTCCGGCTGAAGCTTTCTTT
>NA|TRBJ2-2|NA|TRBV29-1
CSGSGVVTGELFF
TGCAGCGGATCAGGGGTTGTCACCGGGGAGCTGTTTTTT
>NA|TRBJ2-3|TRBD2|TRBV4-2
CASSPLGAGGTDTQYF
TGTGCCAGCAGCCCCCTGGGAGCGGGAGGCACAGATACGCAGTATTTT
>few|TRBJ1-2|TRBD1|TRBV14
CASSPTGFGYTF
TGTGCCAGCAGCCCGACAGGGTTTGGCTACACCTTC
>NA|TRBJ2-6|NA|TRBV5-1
CASSLAVLSGANVLTF
TGCGCCAGCAGCTTGGCGGTCCTCTCTGGGGCCAACGTCCTGACTTTC
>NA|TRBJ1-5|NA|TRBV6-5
CASSYLPGNQPQHF
TGTGCCAGCAGTTACCTCCCGGGGAATCAGCCCCAGCATTTT
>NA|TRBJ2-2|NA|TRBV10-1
CASRRQATGELFF
TGCGCCAGCAGGCGACAGGCGACCGGGGAGCTGTTTTTT
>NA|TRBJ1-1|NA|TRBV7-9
CASSLEGATEAFF
TGTGCCAGCAGCTTGGAGGGCGCGACCGAAGCTTTCTTT
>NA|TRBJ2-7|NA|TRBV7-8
CASSLAAGPAYEQYF
TGTGCCAGCAGCTTAGCGGCGGGACCCGCCTACGAGCAGTACTTC
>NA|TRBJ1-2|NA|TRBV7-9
CASNLMTADIYGYTF
TGTGCCAGCAACCTGATGACAGCTGATATCTATGGCTACACCTTC
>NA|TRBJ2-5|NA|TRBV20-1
CSAFDRETQYF
TGCAGTGCTTTCGACCGGGAGACCCAGTACTTC
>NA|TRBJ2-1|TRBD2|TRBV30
CAWSIHRGLAGPNEQFF
TGTGCCTGGAGTATTCACCGAGGACTAGCGGGACCCAATGAGCAGTTCTTC
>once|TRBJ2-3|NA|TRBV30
CAYSSASYRTDTQYF
TGTGCTTATAGCTCGGCTAGCTACCGCACAGATACGCAGTATTTT
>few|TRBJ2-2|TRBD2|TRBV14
CASSQLGLAGANTGELFF
TGTGCCAGCAGCCAATTGGGACTAGCGGGAGCGAACACCGGGGAGCTGTTTTTT